These 15 T cell receptor beta chains came from one sample sequenced in a study of blood T cell repertoires in COVID-19. Profiling relied on immunoSEQ multiplex PCR, and the TCRdb table lists in-frame clones only, not all of them. The sample lists about 140,000 clones; 85% to 90% were seen once. Sequencing input: peripheral blood. These TCRs come from a woman in her forties with acute or convalescent COVID-19.

The chain couples TRBV20-1 to TRBJ1-2; D unclear. CDR1 and CDR2 (germline): DFQATT, SNEGSKA (reference sequence). The CDR3 runs 11 residues. V lost 7 bases and J lost 4, with 10 bases in between. The CDR3, as DNA: TGCAGTGTTGCACACCTCTATGGCTACACCTTC. It yields the protein CSVAHLYGYTF.

The genes are TRBV2 and TRBJ2-1; 7 bases map to TRBD1. CDR3 length equals 15 residues. In germline, CDR1 is SNHLY, CDR2 FYNNEI. V shed 6 bases, J shed 2 bases, and the junction held 7 bases outside the gene matches. As DNA, the CDR3 is TGTGCCAGCAGCCTATTAGGGGGCGCCTACAATGAGCAGTTCTTC. Protein product: CASSLLGGAYNEQFF.

The chain couples TRBV27 to TRBJ1-2, with 8 bases aligning to TRBD1. Germline lookup yields CDR1 MNHEY and CDR2 SMNVEV (reference sequence). This CDR3 has 14 amino acids. V shed 2 bases, J shed 4 bases, and the junction held 3 bases outside the gene matches. The CDR3 bases are TGTGCCAGCAGTTTAACTCAGGGGGCCTATGGCTACACCTTC. This gives the protein CASSLTQGAYGYTF.

The CDR3 nucleotides read TGCGCCAGCAGCCCCCGGGAGGGGGGATTGGGGAACACTGAAGCTTTCTTT. Its translation is CASSPREGGLGNTEAFF. The chain employs TRBV5-1 and TRBJ1-1, with a possible D match to TRBD1 (6 bases). The CDR3 has 17 amino acids. Germline CDR1 and CDR2: SGHRS and YFSETQ. V dropped 4 bases and J dropped 1 base, with 20 bases sitting between them.

The rearrangement links TRBV5-6 to TRBJ2-4, with TRBD1 matching 8 bases. The germline V gene encodes CDR1 SGHDT and CDR2 YYEEEE. The CDR3 contains 17 residues. J was trimmed by 1 base and V by 0 bases; bases with no gene match: 6. CDR3 nucleotides: TGTGCCAGCAGCTTGGCCTATCGACAGGGGGCCAAAAACATTCAGTACTTC. Protein sequence: CASSLAYRQGAKNIQYF. The full variable domain, completed using reference TRBV5-6 and TRBJ2-4, is DAGVTQSPTHLIKTRGQQVTLRCSPKSGHDTVSWYQQALGQGPQFIFQYYEEEERQRGNFPDRFSGHQFPNYSSELNVNALLLGDSALYLCASSLAYRQGAKNIQYFGAGTRLSVL.

The gene calls are TRBV18 and TRBJ2-5; D perhaps matches TRBD2 (6 bases). V lost 3 bases and J lost 5, with 19 bases in between. CDR3 length: 16 amino acids. Germline CDR1 reads KGHSH; CDR2 reads LQKENI. Written as DNA, the CDR3 is TGTGCCAGCTCACCCTATAGAGCGGGCCTACAGGAGACCCAGTACTTC. It is translated as CASSPYRAGLQETQYF. Supplemented by reference TRBV18 and TRBJ2-5, the full variable domain reads NAGVMQNPRHLVRRRGQEARLRCSPMKGHSHVYWYRQLPEEGLKFMVYLQKENIIDESGMPKERFSAEFPKEGPSILRIQQVVRGDSAAYFCASSPYRAGLQETQYFGPGTRLLVL.

The chain has TRBV30 and TRBJ1-1, with TRBD1 matching 7 bases. The CDR3 contains 15 residues. In germline, CDR1 is GTSNPN, CDR2 SVGIG (reference sequence). V gave up 7 bases and J gave up 0 bases; unmatched junction bases: 11. In DNA form, the CDR3 reads TGTGCCTTATATACAGGGGCGGGTGTGAACACTGAAGCTTTCTTT. This encodes CALYTGAGVNTEAFF.

In this sample, this clone turned up a few times. V is TRBV27 and J is TRBJ2-7; 11 bases fit TRBD2. The CDR3 is 17 amino acids. The germline V gene has CDR1 MNHEY and CDR2 SMNVEV (reference sequence). V was pared by 5 bases and J by 0 bases, with 9 bases of the junction left unmatched. The CDR3 protein is CASSHTSGGVSSYEQYF. CDR3 DNA: TGTGCCAGCAGTCACACTAGCGGGGGCGTTAGCTCCTACGAGCAGTACTTC.

This clone was picked up one time. The chain links TRBV3-1 (or the pseudogene TRBV3-2) to TRBJ1-2; D uncertain. Trimming cost V 0 bases and J 6 bases, with 14 bases left between them. The CDR3 has 15 residues. Germline loops: CDR1 LGHDT, CDR2 YNNKEL (reference sequence). The CDR3 coding sequence is TGTGCCAGCAGCCAAGATCCGCCGGGAAGGAATGGCTACACCTTC. This gives the protein CASSQDPPGRNGYTF.

V gene TRBV27 combines with J gene TRBJ1-2; TRBD1 agrees at 10 bases. Germline V gives CDR1 MNHEY, CDR2 SMNVEV (reference sequence). There are 15 residues in the CDR3. V dropped 2 bases and J dropped 9; count of bases not matched to a gene: 9. The CDR3 reads CASSLIGQGGWSYTF. The CDR3 DNA is TGTGCCAGCAGTTTAATAGGACAGGGGGGCTGGAGCTACACCTTC.

V usage is TRBV6-5 and J usage is TRBJ1-2; the D gene is possibly TRBD1 (5 bases). Trimming took off 6 bases at V and 4 bases at J, with 12 bases between the two ends. Per the germline V gene, CDR1 is MNHEY and CDR2 is SVGAGI. The CDR3 contains 13 residues. This chain's CDR3 is CASSVQVSYGYTF. The CDR3 coding sequence is TGTGCCAGCAGCGTACAGGTGTCCTATGGCTACACCTTC.

This chain uses TRBV5-6 with TRBJ1-1, with unresolved D. The length of the CDR3 is 14 residues. V shed 1 base and J shed 1 base, with 8 bases lying between them. Germline CDR1 and CDR2: SGHDT and YYEEEE. CDR3 nucleotides: TGTGCCAGCAGCTTGTCAGGAACGAACACTGAAGCTTTCTTT. Amino acids: CASSLSGTNTEAFF.

This rearrangement joins TRBV28 to TRBJ1-5, with unresolved D. The V gene lost 3 bases and the J gene lost 0 bases, with 15 bases spanning the gap. This CDR3 is 17 amino acids long. Germline CDR1 reads MDHEN; CDR2 reads SYDVKM. The CDR3 protein is CASSFGYSGYSNQPQHF. The CDR3 DNA reads as TGTGCCAGCAGTTTTGGGTATTCGGGGTATAGCAATCAGCCCCAGCATTTT.

The V call is TRBV9, the J call TRBJ1-1; D perhaps matches TRBD1 (6 bases). Germline CDR1 is SGDLS and CDR2 is YYNGEE. The V gene lost 0 bases and the J gene lost 7 bases, with 16 bases spanning the gap. CDR3 size: 15 residues. CDR3 sequence (DNA): TGTGCCAGCAGCGTAGAGACAGGCCAGCAGGGTGAAGCTTTCTTT. Protein: CASSVETGQQGEAFF.

The chain couples TRBV10-3 to TRBJ2-2; D possibly corresponds to TRBD2 (6 bases). This CDR3 is 14 amino acids long. CDR1 and CDR2 (germline): ENHRY, SYGVKD. V lost 4 bases to trimming and J lost 1 base, with 7 bases between them. DNA of the CDR3: TGTGCCATCAGTGGCGGGGAGAACACCGGGGAGCTGTTTTTT. It translates to CAISGGENTGELFF.